Listed below are T cell receptor beta chains from one sample, sequenced in a study of Tregs in tolerant kidney transplant recipients. Assay: immunoSEQ multiplex PCR; the TCRdb copy retains only in-frame clones and omits some. Counted here are around 230,000 clones, about 80% occurring once; the ten biggest clones make up 0.55% to 0.65%. Source material: CD4+ T cells from blood. These receptors were taken from a human donor in good health. Each CDR3 is given without its conserved first and last residue.

13	TRBV6-5	TRBJ1-1	ASSHGRGMNTEAF
11	TRBV18	TRBJ1-3	ASSGSSGNTIY
12	TRBV5-6	TRBJ1-1	ASSFQGADTEAF
12	TRBV18	TRBJ1-1	ASSSDRENTEAF
13	TRBV9	TRBJ1-2	ASSVGTFPNYGYT
13	TRBV7-3	TRBJ2-5	ASSTGQGLAETQY
11	TRBV2	TRBJ1-6	ASGGQGISPLH
11	TRBV5-6	TRBJ2-7	ASSLDRISEQY
13	TRBV5-1	TRBJ1-2	ASSLGAGGDYGYT
12	TRBV2	TRBJ2-7	ASQVTSDSYEQY
14	TRBV7-3	TRBJ2-2	ASSLFGGPNTGELF
12	TRBV2	TRBJ1-2	ASSDIRDRGRTY
13	TRBV7-8	TRBJ1-1	AVFPGGASNTEAF
11	TRBV30	TRBJ1-3	AWSDTVGNTIY
12	TRBV11-2	TRBJ1-2	ASSLGADNYGYT
13	TRBV12-5	TRBJ1-4	ASGWLGRGNEKLF
12	TRBV5-1	TRBJ2-5	ASSLRGNQETQY
11	TRBV9	TRBJ1-1	ASTRSQGAEAF
12	TRBV7-7	TRBJ2-3	ASSPGDNTDTQY
14	TRBV7-2	TRBJ2-7	ASSPRTTAGGHEQY
14	TRBV6-1	TRBJ2-7	ASSALVAGGRGEQY
14	TRBV5-1	TRBJ2-3	ASSLVRSGGTDTQY
17	TRBV5-1	TRBJ1-4	ASSLAWGTSAVRGEKLF
13	TRBV15	TRBJ1-5	ATSRSMTGGQPQH
14	TRBV5-6	TRBJ2-1	ASRYRQGVAYNEQF
8	TRBV10-1	TRBJ2-1	ASTLNEQF
11	TRBV5-4	TRBJ2-7	ASSQDRDYEQY
13	TRBV7-8	TRBJ2-3	ASSSGLAGTDTQY
13	TRBV18	TRBJ2-2	ASSPDRANTGELF
14	TRBV6-5	TRBJ2-3	ASSYPFRVKADTQY
14	TRBV7-2	TRBJ2-3	ASSSLGLAETDTQY
13	TRBV6-5	TRBJ2-2	ASSIDRGNTGELF
14	TRBV30	TRBJ2-7	AWSGLTKRGPYEQY
12	TRBV6-5	TRBJ1-2	ASSRTGSNYGYT
11	TRBV6-6	TRBJ2-5	ASSNRGMETQY
12	TRBV7-3	TRBJ2-2	ASSRDRAGGELF
12	TRBV5-1	TRBJ1-5	ASSLAAGSQPQH
17	TRBV9	TRBJ2-3	ASSVDGTSGVPRTDTQY
11	TRBV14	TRBJ1-2	ASSQGANYGYT
15	TRBV11-3	TRBJ2-3	ASSLVGAGSVTDTQY